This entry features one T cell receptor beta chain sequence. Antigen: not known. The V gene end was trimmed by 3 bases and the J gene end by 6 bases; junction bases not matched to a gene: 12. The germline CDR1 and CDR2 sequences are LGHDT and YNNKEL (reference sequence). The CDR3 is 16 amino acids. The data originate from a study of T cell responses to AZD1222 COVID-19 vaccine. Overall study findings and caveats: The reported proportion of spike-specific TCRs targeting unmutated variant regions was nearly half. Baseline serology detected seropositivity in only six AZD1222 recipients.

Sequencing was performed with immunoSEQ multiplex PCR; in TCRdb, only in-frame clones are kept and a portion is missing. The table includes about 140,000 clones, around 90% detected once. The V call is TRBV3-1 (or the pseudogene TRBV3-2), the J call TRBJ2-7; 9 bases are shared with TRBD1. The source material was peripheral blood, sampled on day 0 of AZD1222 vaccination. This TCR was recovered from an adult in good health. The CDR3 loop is CASSQVPPGTGSEQYF. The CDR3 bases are TGTGCCAGCAGCCAGGTCCCGCCCGGGACAGGGAGCGAGCAGTACTTC.